The T cell receptor (beta chain) described here comes from a study of blood T cell repertoires in COVID-19. About the research overall: Whether acute or convalescent, the COVID-19 samples came from the United States, Italy and Spain. T cells, B-cell-depleted T cells, or PBMCs provided the cDNA or gDNA that served as material.

Trimming left V 6 bases short and J 3 bases short, with 20 bases between. This CDR3 region has 16 residues. Germline CDR1 and CDR2: SQVTM and ANQGSEA. Original handling: Scientists estimated how many nucleated cells there were by amplifying reference gene primers. TCRdb keeps only in-frame clones here, not all; method: immunoSEQ multiplex PCR. That table supplies the V and J calls and clone size; D and trimming were determined from the DNA. This sample has 200,000 to 250,000 clones, with about 91% found just once. The TCR was taken from a woman younger than 45 with COVID-19, enrolled during active disease. The sequencing input was peripheral blood. The gene calls are TRBV29-1 and TRBJ2-2; TRBD2 might be the D (6 bases). In nucleotides, the CDR3 is TGCAGCGTCCCAAGTGCGGGGTGGGGGGACACCGGGGAGCTGTTTTTT. Residues: CSVPSAGWGDTGELFF.